This T cell receptor beta chain was captured in a study of blood T cell repertoires in COVID-19. Study details: Spain, Italy and the United States supplied samples that represented acute and convalescent COVID-19. PBMCs, B-cell-depleted T cells, or T cells provided the cDNA or gDNA that made up the material.

In the authors' methods: Reference gene primer amplification gave estimated nucleated cell counts. Using immunoSEQ multiplex PCR, the repertoire was profiled, and TCRdb retains in-frame clones only, with some absent. The DNA was the basis for D and trimming; V, J and clone size are from that table. The table has 100,000 to 150,000 clones, approximately 80% seen once; the top ten hold about 2.3%. Germline CDR1 and CDR2: SGHNT and YENEEA. The CDR3 is 14 amino acids. Germline trimming cut 2 bases from V and 6 bases from J; bases unmatched to any gene: 4. The clonotype comes from a man aged 50-60 years with acute or convalescent COVID-19. The chain combines TRBV11-3 with TRBJ2-1, with 7 bases fitting TRBD2. Sample: peripheral blood. CDR3 residues: CASSLPSGINEQFF. DNA for the CDR3: TGTGCCAGCAGCTTACCTAGCGGAATCAATGAGCAGTTCTTC. Combining the CDR3 with reference TRBV11-3 and TRBJ2-1 gives the whole variable domain EAGVVQSPRYKIIEKKQPVAFWCNPISGHNTLYWYLQNLGQGPELLIRYENEEAVDDSQLPKDRFSAERLKGVDSTLKIQPAELGDSAVYLCASSLPSGINEQFFGPGTRLTVL.